Following are 2 T cell receptor beta chains from one sample sequenced in a study of blood T cell repertoires in COVID-19. Only in-frame clones appear in the TCRdb table, and some are missing; sequencing was by immunoSEQ multiplex PCR. The profile shows approximately 250,000 clones, 75% to 90% of them singletons. The sample consisted of peripheral blood. These receptors all stem from a human donor in a cohort sampled during active COVID-19.

CDR3 nucleotide sequence: TGTGCCAGCAGCGTAGTCAGGGTAAACACTGAAGCTTTCTTT. Its translation is CASSVVRVNTEAFF. The rearrangement links TRBV9 to TRBJ1-1; D might be TRBD1 (5 bases). The germline V gene has CDR1 SGDLS and CDR2 YYNGEE. This CDR3 has 14 residues. V gave up 0 bases and J gave up 2 bases, with 8 bases separating them.

The genes are TRBV12-5 and TRBJ2-7; TRBD1 aligns across 7 bases. The CDR3 is 13 amino acids. Germline-derived CDR1 and CDR2 are LGHNT and FRNRAP. With 9 bases clipped from V and 3 bases from J, the junction kept 8 bases outside the gene matches. In nucleotides, the CDR3 is TGTGCTAGCTCACAGGGGATGAGCTACGAGCAGTACTTC. Translating it yields CASSQGMSYEQYF.